A selection of T cell receptor beta chains follows, all from one sample in a study of cytomegalovirus exposure and HLA in healthy donors. Repertoires were generated with immunoSEQ multiplex PCR, while TCRdb's copy carries only in-frame clones and drops some. The sample shows about 150,000 clones, around 79% of them seen only once. The source material was PBMCs. These receptors came from a man aged 18 to 30 in good health and CMV-seronegative. Each CDR3 is given with its conserved first and last residue. The D gene is left open where the match is weak. Clone size is stated in some rows and not others, as once, few, many or a class when expanded.

D: .
V: TRBV28
size: .
J: TRBJ1-5
CDR3: CASRKQGFGNQPQHF
DNA: TGTGCCAGCAGGAAACAGGGTTTTGGCAATCAGCCCCAGCATTTT

D: .
V: TRBV29-1
size: .
J: TRBJ1-5
CDR3: CSVGSGDQPQHF
DNA: TGCAGCGTTGGATCAGGGGACCAGCCCCAGCATTTT

D: TRBD2
V: TRBV12-5
size: .
J: TRBJ2-5
CDR3: CASGLGLAGTHQETQYF
DNA: TGTGCTAGTGGTTTGGGACTAGCGGGGACACACCAAGAGACCCAGTACTTC

D: .
V: TRBV5-1
size: .
J: TRBJ2-3
CDR3: CASSLNLGGSTDTQYF
DNA: TGCGCCAGCAGCTTGAATCTTGGCGGTAGCACAGATACGCAGTATTTT

D: TRBD1
V: TRBV7-6
size: .
J: TRBJ2-7
CDR3: CASSPGTGFYEQYF
DNA: TGTGCCAGCAGCCCCGGGACAGGGTTCTACGAGCAGTACTTC

D: .
V: TRBV5-4
size: .
J: TRBJ2-3
CDR3: CASRPGGSLSTDTQYF
DNA: TGTGCCAGCAGACCCGGGGGTAGCCTTAGCACAGATACGCAGTATTTT

D: .
V: TRBV30
size: .
J: TRBJ1-4
CDR3: CAWSVSVPGGFRLFF
DNA: .

D: TRBD1
V: TRBV5-1
size: .
J: TRBJ1-4
CDR3: CASSGGQVSEKLFF
DNA: TGCGCCAGCAGCGGGGGACAGGTTTCTGAAAAACTGTTTTTT

D: .
V: TRBV19
size: .
J: TRBJ1-2
CDR3: CASTMAGQGYTF
DNA: TGTGCCAGTACTATGGCAGGGCAAGGCTACACCTTC

D: TRBD2
V: TRBV28
size: .
J: TRBJ2-5
CDR3: CASSLAGGSNYF
DNA: TGTGCCAGCAGTTTAGCGGGGGGAAGTAATTACTTC

D: TRBD1
V: TRBV19
size: .
J: TRBJ2-6
CDR3: CASSVSGQGRLGSGANVLTF
DNA: TGTGCCAGTAGCGTCTCGGGACAGGGGCGCCTGGGATCTGGGGCCAACGTCCTGACTTTC

D: .
V: TRBV10-3
size: few
J: TRBJ1-1
CDR3: CAISRQIDMNTEAFF
DNA: TGTGCCATCAGCCGGCAGATCGACATGAACACTGAAGCTTTCTTT

D: TRBD2
V: TRBV6-4
size: .
J: TRBJ2-1
CDR3: CASSASGSSYNEQFF
DNA: TGTGCCAGCAGCGCTAGCGGAAGCTCCTACAATGAGCAGTTCTTC

D: .
V: TRBV7-9
size: .
J: TRBJ1-2
CDR3: CASRTFARSRDGYTF
DNA: TGTGCCAGCAGAACCTTCGCACGGTCCAGGGATGGCTACACCTTC

D: TRBD1
V: TRBV6-1
size: .
J: TRBJ1-2
CDR3: CASSGDRLPGYGYTF
DNA: TGTGCCAGCAGTGGGGACAGGCTACCAGGGTATGGCTACACCTTC

D: .
V: TRBV6-5
size: .
J: TRBJ2-5
CDR3: CASSPRTEETQYF
DNA: TGTGCCAGCAGTCCACGGACAGAAGAGACCCAGTACTTC

D: .
V: TRBV6-5
size: .
J: TRBJ1-1
CDR3: CASSYTSGLNTEAFF
DNA: TGTGCCAGCAGTTACACGTCAGGGTTGAACACTGAAGCTTTCTTT

D: .
V: TRBV7-6
size: .
J: TRBJ1-6
CDR3: CASSLSGDPNSPLHF
DNA: TGTGCCAGCAGCTTAAGCGGAGACCCCAATTCACCCCTCCACTTT

D: TRBD2
V: TRBV2
size: once
J: TRBJ2-2
CDR3: CASSGLALTGELFF
DNA: TGTGCCAGCAGTGGACTAGCGCTTACCGGGGAGCTGTTTTTT

D: .
V: TRBV11-2
size: .
J: TRBJ2-3
CDR3: CASSLPPPPRGFTDTQYF
DNA: TGTGCCAGCAGCTTACCCCCTCCGCCAAGGGGGTTCACAGATACGCAGTATTTT

D: TRBD2
V: TRBV28
size: few
J: TRBJ2-1
CDR3: CASTSGGGGQFF
DNA: TGTGCCAGCACGTCGGGAGGCGGGGGGCAGTTCTTC

D: TRBD2
V: TRBV29-1
size: .
J: TRBJ2-3
CDR3: CSVETASGRRTDTQYF
DNA: TGCAGCGTTGAAACGGCTAGCGGGAGGCGCACAGATACGCAGTATTTT

D: TRBD1
V: TRBV19
size: .
J: TRBJ1-2
CDR3: CASSHRDSRRANYGYTF
DNA: TGTGCCAGTAGTCACCGGGACAGTCGAAGAGCTAACTATGGCTACACCTTC

D: TRBD1
V: TRBV28
size: .
J: TRBJ1-2
CDR3: CASSPSDRDRKSYIF
DNA: TGTGCCAGCAGTCCGTCGGACAGGGACCGAAAAAGCTACATCTTC

D: .
V: TRBV7-9
size: .
J: TRBJ1-2
CDR3: CASSYDSYGYTF
DNA: TGTGCCAGCAGCTACGACAGCTATGGCTACACCTTC

D: .
V: TRBV30
size: few
J: TRBJ1-3
CDR3: CAWSRGTPSGNTIYF
DNA: TGTGCCTGGAGTCGCGGCACCCCCTCTGGAAACACCATATATTTT

D: TRBD2
V: TRBV12-5
size: .
J: TRBJ2-1
CDR3: CASGLVLRNSGGANNEQFF
DNA: TGTGCTAGTGGTTTGGTACTTCGGAATAGCGGGGGGGCCAACAATGAGCAGTTCTTC

D: .
V: TRBV27
size: .
J: TRBJ2-7
CDR3: CASSFRTTYEQYF
DNA: TGTGCCAGCAGTTTTAGGACTACCTACGAGCAGTACTTC

D: TRBD1
V: TRBV5-1
size: few
J: TRBJ1-1
CDR3: CASSPQGAGTEAFF
DNA: TGCGCCAGCAGCCCGCAGGGGGCAGGTACTGAAGCTTTCTTT

D: .
V: TRBV7-8
size: .
J: TRBJ2-1
CDR3: CASRKAGYNEQFF
DNA: TGTGCCAGCCGCAAAGCGGGCTACAATGAGCAGTTCTTC

D: TRBD1
V: TRBV5-1
size: few
J: TRBJ1-1
CDR3: CASSWGQPNTEAFF
DNA: TGCGCCAGCAGCTGGGGACAGCCGAACACTGAAGCTTTCTTT

D: TRBD1
V: TRBV9
size: .
J: TRBJ1-5
CDR3: CASSEQGAQPQHF
DNA: TGTGCCAGCAGCGAACAGGGGGCCCAGCCCCAGCATTTT

D: .
V: TRBV6-1
size: .
J: TRBJ1-3
CDR3: CASSEIGTLGNTIYF
DNA: TGTGCCAGCAGTGAAATCGGGACATTGGGAAACACCATATATTTT

D: .
V: TRBV7-2
size: .
J: TRBJ2-1
CDR3: CASSLASQGHNEQFF
DNA: TGTGCCAGCAGCTTAGCGTCGCAGGGTCACAATGAGCAGTTCTTC

D: .
V: TRBV30
size: .
J: TRBJ1-1
CDR3: CAWSPDSGNTEAFF
DNA: TGTGCCTGGAGCCCCGACAGTGGGAACACTGAAGCTTTCTTT

D: TRBD1
V: TRBV6-5
size: .
J: TRBJ1-6
CDR3: CASTRDRENSPLHF
DNA: TGTGCCAGCACGAGGGACAGGGAAAATTCACCCCTCCACTTT

D: TRBD1
V: TRBV5-1
size: once
J: TRBJ2-2
CDR3: CASSLATGATGELFF
DNA: TGCGCCAGCAGCTTGGCGACAGGGGCCACCGGGGAGCTGTTTTTT

D: .
V: TRBV6-6
size: few
J: TRBJ2-3
CDR3: CASSYSPVEGDTQYF
DNA: TGTGCCAGCAGTTACTCGCCCGTGGAGGGAGATACGCAGTATTTT

D: .
V: TRBV27
size: .
J: TRBJ1-2
CDR3: CASGVSGHSSEGYTF
DNA: TGTGCCAGCGGAGTATCAGGACACTCGAGCGAGGGCTACACCTTC

D: .
V: TRBV27
size: .
J: TRBJ1-4
CDR3: CASSQPGHANEKLFF
DNA: TGTGCCAGCAGTCAGCCGGGACACGCGAATGAAAAACTGTTTTTT

D: TRBD1
V: TRBV29-1
size: .
J: TRBJ1-1
CDR3: CSVTKWGTGTTEAFF
DNA: TGCAGCGTTACCAAATGGGGGACAGGGACCACTGAAGCTTTCTTT

D: TRBD1
V: TRBV30
size: .
J: TRBJ1-2
CDR3: CAWSRDSPLGYGYTF
DNA: TGTGCCTGGAGTCGGGACAGTCCGCTGGGCTATGGCTACACCTTC

D: TRBD1
V: TRBV6-6
size: .
J: TRBJ1-2
CDR3: CASSYFSTGRGGYTF
DNA: TGTGCCAGCAGTTACTTTTCGACAGGGCGAGGAGGCTACACCTTC

D: TRBD2
V: TRBV6-1
size: medium-sized
J: TRBJ2-3
CDR3: CASSELAGGPDTQYF
DNA: TGTGCCAGCAGTGAATTAGCGGGGGGGCCAGATACGCAGTATTTT

D: .
V: TRBV29-1
size: .
J: TRBJ1-1
CDR3: CSVEGSGVEAFF
DNA: TGCAGCGTTGAAGGCTCCGGGGTGGAAGCTTTCTTT

D: TRBD2
V: TRBV7-2
size: once
J: TRBJ2-1
CDR3: CASSFTGGLYNEQFF
DNA: TGTGCCAGCAGCTTTACGGGGGGGCTATACAATGAGCAGTTCTTC

D: .
V: TRBV5-5
size: .
J: TRBJ2-1
CDR3: CASILGPRDEQFF
DNA: TGTGCCAGCATTCTCGGTCCCCGCGATGAGCAGTTCTTC

D: TRBD1
V: TRBV4-1
size: few
J: TRBJ1-6
CDR3: CASSLGTGVNSPLHF
DNA: TGCGCCAGCAGTCTCGGGACAGGGGTCAATTCACCCCTCCACTTT

D: .
V: TRBV6-1
size: few
J: TRBJ2-2
CDR3: CASTIGTANTGELFF
DNA: TGTGCCAGCACCATTGGCACAGCGAACACCGGGGAGCTGTTTTTT

D: .
V: TRBV2
size: .
J: TRBJ2-5
CDR3: CASTYGGSLETQYF
DNA: TGTGCCAGCACCTATGGCGGGTCTCTTGAGACCCAGTACTTC

D: TRBD1
V: TRBV9
size: few
J: TRBJ1-5
CDR3: CASSMTGGNQPQHF
DNA: TGTGCCAGCAGCATGACAGGGGGCAATCAGCCCCAGCATTTT

D: .
V: TRBV4-3
size: .
J: TRBJ1-1
CDR3: CASSHPRERHQGSSEAFF
DNA: TGCGCCAGCAGCCACCCTAGGGAACGGCATCAGGGATCGAGTGAAGCTTTCTTT

D: TRBD1
V: TRBV4-3
size: .
J: TRBJ2-7
CDR3: CASSQETGGDEQYF
DNA: TGCGCCAGCAGCCAAGAGACAGGGGGCGACGAGCAGTACTTC

D: .
V: TRBV5-4
size: .
J: TRBJ1-1
CDR3: CASSFPDGRGTEAFF
DNA: TGTGCCAGCAGCTTCCCTGACGGGAGGGGCACTGAAGCTTTCTTT

D: .
V: TRBV25-1
size: .
J: TRBJ2-5
CDR3: CASSESGRKETQYF
DNA: TGTGCCAGCAGTGAATCGGGGAGAAAAGAGACCCAGTACTTC

D: .
V: TRBV29-1
size: .
J: TRBJ2-6
CDR3: CSVEGRTDLSGANVLTF
DNA: TGCAGCGTTGAAGGTCGGACAGACCTCTCTGGGGCCAACGTCCTGACTTTC

D: .
V: TRBV11-2
size: .
J: TRBJ2-7
CDR3: CASSYTYEQYF
DNA: TGTGCCAGCAGCTATACCTACGAGCAGTACTTC

D: .
V: TRBV7-2
size: .
J: TRBJ2-5
CDR3: CASSFRETQYF
DNA: TGTGCCAGCAGCTTTCGAGAGACCCAGTACTTC

D: TRBD1
V: TRBV4-1
size: .
J: TRBJ1-4
CDR3: CASSQARDRGLVANEKLFF
DNA: TGCGCCAGCAGCCAAGCCCGGGACAGGGGGCTGGTGGCTAATGAAAAACTGTTTTTT